This TCR beta chain originates from a study of OX40 agonist ivuxolimab in advanced cancers. Study-level background: Participants, around 80% male, averaged roughly 60 years of age, ranging from about 20 to 79. Findings and caveats of the study: Patients who responded partially at 0.1-3.0 mg/kg showed clonal expansion ranking among the lowest.

A note on this clone: Its matching antigen is unknown.

The ends lost 2 bases at V and 0 bases at J; junction bases unmatched: 2. In germline, CDR1 is SQVTM, CDR2 ANQGSEA. CDR3 length: 14 amino acids. Here immunoSEQ multiplex PCR was the method, and the copy in TCRdb shows in-frame clones only, minus some. The sample consists of around 30,000 clones, approximately 91% of them appearing once. The rearrangement links TRBV29-1 to TRBJ2-7, with 9 bases matching TRBD2. This sample comprised CD4+ or CD8+ T cells sorted from blood, obtained in a trial of the OX40 agonist ivuxolimab. The receptor's source is an adult with an advanced solid tumor such as melanoma, head and neck, liver or kidney cancer. The CDR3 loop reads CSVESSGGSYEQYF. CDR3 in DNA: TGCAGCGTTGAAAGTAGCGGGGGCTCCTACGAGCAGTACTTC.